These T cell receptor beta chains were read from a single sample in a study of cytomegalovirus exposure and HLA in healthy donors. Libraries were prepared by immunoSEQ multiplex PCR; TCRdb keeps only in-frame clonotypes and omits some of them. This sample has about 150,000 clones; about 83% occur once, and the top ten carry 4%. The sequenced material came from PBMCs. The receptors here all came from a woman aged 40 to 49 in good health and CMV-seronegative. The CDR3 runs from the conserved cysteine through the conserved F or W. A D gene is named only where the DNA matches it firmly. Size is stated for part of the rows, as once, few or many counts, or as a class when the clone is expanded.

clone_size	d_call	v_call	j_call	cdr3_aa	cdr3_nt
once	TRBD1	TRBV2	TRBJ2-7	CASITGGGEQYF	TGTGCCAGCATCACAGGGGGCGGAGAGCAGTACTTC
.	TRBD1	TRBV7-9	TRBJ2-5	CASSLMGQGQETQYF	TGTGCCAGCAGCTTAATGGGACAGGGCCAAGAGACCCAGTACTTC
.	.	TRBV9	TRBJ1-4	CASSVRGGMANEKLFF	TGTGCCAGCAGCGTAAGGGGGGGCATGGCTAATGAAAAACTGTTTTTT
few	TRBD1	TRBV7-8	TRBJ1-1	CASSAPSDRGQRTEAFF	TGTGCCAGCAGCGCACCGTCGGACAGGGGACAGCGGACTGAAGCTTTCTTT
.	TRBD1	TRBV19	TRBJ1-1	CAVNRGRNTEAFF	TGTGCCGTAAACAGGGGGCGGAACACTGAAGCTTTCTTT
once	.	TRBV27	TRBJ1-1	CASSANRAYEAFF	TGTGCCAGCAGTGCGAACAGGGCATATGAAGCTTTCTTT
.	TRBD1	TRBV5-4	TRBJ1-6	CASSLAQDRNSPLHF	TGTGCCAGCAGCTTGGCCCAGGACAGGAATTCACCCCTCCACTTT
.	.	TRBV7-9	TRBJ2-6	CASSLAVGVVSGANVLTF	TGTGCCAGCAGCTTAGCGGTGGGCGTGGTATCTGGGGCCAACGTCCTGACTTTC
.	.	TRBV6-5	TRBJ2-2	CATHRPNTGELFF	TGTGCCACGCACAGGCCGAACACCGGGGAGCTGTTTTTT
.	TRBD2	TRBV10-3	TRBJ2-3	CAISEGTNRGTDTQYF	TGTGCCATCAGTGAGGGGACTAACCGGGGCACAGATACGCAGTATTTT
.	.	TRBV6-4	TRBJ1-1	CASSDSYYTEAFF	TGTGCCAGCAGTGACAGCTATTACACTGAAGCTTTCTTT
.	.	TRBV15	TRBJ1-1	CATSRDYAGNTEAFF	TGTGCCACCAGCAGAGACTACGCAGGGAACACTGAAGCTTTCTTT
once	.	TRBV5-8	TRBJ1-1	CASSLEGIGTEAFF	TGTGCCAGCAGCTTGGAGGGGATAGGGACTGAAGCTTTCTTT
.	TRBD1	TRBV28	TRBJ1-4	CASSSRGPLVGKLFF	TGTGCCAGCAGTTCCAGGGGGCCCCTAGTTGGAAAACTGTTTTTT
once	TRBD1	TRBV15	TRBJ1-6	CATSGGQDSYNSPLHF	TGTGCCACCAGCGGTGGACAGGACTCCTATAATTCACCCCTCCACTTT
.	TRBD1	TRBV11-2	TRBJ1-2	CASSLRDSGYTF	TGTGCCAGCAGCTTACGGGACAGTGGCTACACCTTC
few	TRBD1	TRBV4-2	TRBJ1-1	CASSQPGGMNTEAFF	TGTGCCAGCAGCCAGCCAGGGGGGATGAACACTGAAGCTTTCTTT
once	.	TRBV9	TRBJ1-2	CASSVGGPLYGYTF	TGTGCCAGCAGCGTAGGAGGGCCACTCTATGGCTACACCTTC
.	.	TRBV5-1	TRBJ1-1	CASSSGGGTEAFF	TGCGCCAGCAGCTCCGGGGGGGGGACTGAAGCTTTCTTT
.	.	TRBV19	TRBJ2-2	CASSPTPGRNGELFF	TGTGCCAGTAGTCCGACCCCGGGGAGGAACGGGGAGCTGTTTTTT